These 18 T cell receptor beta chains share one sample of origin, sequenced in a study of somatic mutations in cytotoxic T cells in rheumatoid arthritis (dated by TCRdb to 2016 to 2017). Library preparation was by the immunoSEQ multiplex PCR assay. TCRdb holds this immuneACCESS table with in-frame rearrangements only. Some clones are missing; in checked studies, unresolved V genes explain under half, and the rest has no known cause. Here the sample has fewer than 13,000 clones; over 65% occur a single time. The ten largest clones represent around 40% of the sample. Sequencing was done on a sample of CD8+ T cells sorted from blood. Receptors were obtained from a man aged 60-69 years in good health.

The table lists this clone with a count of one. The CDR3 protein is CASSGTSGNTIYF. CDR3 nucleotides: TGTGCCAGCAGCGGGACTTCTGGAAACACCATATATTTT. The chain has TRBV9 and TRBJ1-3, with unresolved D. Deletions cut 3 bases from V and 1 base from J, with 5 bases between. Germline loops: CDR1 SGDLS, CDR2 YYNGEE. The CDR3 consists of 13 residues. The full variable domain, with the rest looked up from reference TRBV9 and TRBJ1-3, is DSGVTQTPKHLITATGQRVTLRCSPRSGDLSVYWYQQSLDQGLQFLIQYYNGEERAKGNILERFSAQQFPDLHSELNLSSLELGDSALYFCASSGTSGNTIYFGEGSWLTVV.

The chain recombines TRBV7-9 with TRBJ2-2, with 10 nucleotides matching TRBD1. Losses at the gene ends were 5 bases for V and 0 bases for J; bases not matched to a gene: 6. The germline V gene has CDR1 SEHNR and CDR2 FQNEAQ (reference sequence). This CDR3 region has 17 residues. The CDR3 DNA reads TGTGCCAGCAGCGCCCAGACAGGGGGCCCGAACACCGGGGAGCTGTTTTTT. Its protein is CASSAQTGGPNTGELFF.

The V gene is TRBV4-2, the J gene TRBJ2-5; TRBD2 agrees at 7 bases. The CDR3 has 18 residues. With 1 base clipped from V and 6 bases from J, the junction kept 17 bases outside the gene matches. Germline assignment: CDR1 LGHNA and CDR2 YNFKEQ. The CDR3, as DNA: TGTGCCAGCAGCCAAGTTACCTGGGCCGCGGGGGAGCTTCAGACCCAGTACTTC. Translating it yields CASSQVTWAAGELQTQYF.

The genes are TRBV6-6 and TRBJ2-7; TRBD2 matches 12 bases. The V and J ends lost 5 bases and 2 bases, in that order; junction bases with no gene match: 4. The CDR3 sequence is 15 residues long. From germline, CDR1 is MNHNY and CDR2 SVGAGI (reference sequence). The chain's CDR3 is CASSPTSGGAYEQYF. In DNA form, the CDR3 reads TGTGCCAGCAGTCCGACTAGCGGGGGAGCCTACGAGCAGTACTTC.

V usage is TRBV7-9 and J usage is TRBJ2-1; D unclear. V gave up 3 bases and J gave up 3 bases, with 0 bases separating them. This CDR3 is 11 amino acids long. Germline CDR1 is SEHNR and CDR2 is FQNEAQ (reference sequence). In DNA, the CDR3 is TGTGCCAGCAGCTTCTACAATGAGCAGTTCTTC. Encoded protein: CASSFYNEQFF.

The V and J genes are TRBV4-3 and TRBJ2-1; 9 nucleotides agree with TRBD2. Germline V gene data show CDR1 as LGHNA and CDR2 as YSLEER. The ends lost 4 bases at V and 8 bases at J; junction bases unmatched: 6. The CDR3 runs to 14 residues. CDR3 region: CASSPREGQDEQFF. Here the CDR3 DNA reads TGCGCCAGCAGCCCGCGGGAGGGCCAGGATGAGCAGTTCTTC.

The chain links TRBV7-9 to TRBJ2-7; possibly TRBD2 for D (5 bases). Germline V lookup: CDR1 SEHNR, CDR2 FQNEAQ (reference sequence). V lost 3 bases and J lost 2, with 17 bases in between. This CDR3 spans 16 amino acids. The CDR3 region has the DNA TGTGCCAGCAGCTTCCAAGACGGACGACTAACCTACGAGCAGTACTTC. Translation: CASSFQDGRLTYEQYF.

The rearrangement uses TRBV7-9 and TRBJ2-3; 9 bases line up with TRBD1. The germline V gene has CDR1 SEHNR and CDR2 FQNEAQ (reference sequence). The CDR3 is 16 residues long. After removal of 4 bases from V and 1 base from J, the junction contained 6 bases not matched to a gene. The CDR3 sequence is CASSSRTGEGTDTQYF. The CDR3 nucleotides are TGTGCCAGCAGCTCCCGGACAGGGGAAGGCACAGATACGCAGTATTTT.

The V call is TRBV19, the J call TRBJ2-2; 8 positions match TRBD2. With V trimmed by 3 bases and J by 3 bases, 6 bases remained unmatched. The CDR3 extends over 16 amino acids. The V gene's germline CDR1 is LNHDA and CDR2 SQIVND (reference sequence). The CDR3 region is CASSIGSSGYTGELFF. The CDR3 DNA follows: TGTGCCAGTAGTATTGGGTCTAGCGGGTACACCGGGGAGCTGTTTTTT.

This rearrangement joins TRBV5-1 to TRBJ2-5; no reliable D call. CDR1 and CDR2 (germline): SGHRS, YFSETQ. Trimming removed 3 bases at V and 2 bases at J, with 14 bases between. The CDR3 sequence is 15 residues long. CDR3 residues: CASSSWLAAQETQYF. The CDR3 coding sequence is TGCGCCAGCAGCTCCTGGCTGGCGGCTCAAGAGACCCAGTACTTC.

This chain uses TRBV9 with TRBJ1-3; TRBD1 matches at 9 bases. The CDR3 totals 15 residues. V lost 4 bases, J lost 2 bases, and 4 bases stayed unmatched. CDR1 and CDR2 from the germline V gene are SGDLS and YYNGEE. CDR3 residues: CASSPGQGAGNTIYF. The CDR3 DNA reads TGTGCCAGCAGCCCGGGACAGGGCGCTGGAAACACCATATATTTT. Combining the CDR3 with reference TRBV9 and TRBJ1-3 gives the whole variable domain DSGVTQTPKHLITATGQRVTLRCSPRSGDLSVYWYQQSLDQGLQFLIQYYNGEERAKGNILERFSAQQFPDLHSELNLSSLELGDSALYFCASSPGQGAGNTIYFGEGSWLTVV.

The chain recombines TRBV7-8 with TRBJ2-7; D is ambiguous. Between the trimmed V and J ends, which lost 1 base and 7 bases, there was a span of 14 bases. Per the germline V gene, CDR1 is SGHVS and CDR2 is FQNEAQ. This CDR3 region has 14 residues. This CDR3 reads CASSLGTVSREQYF. For the CDR3, the DNA is TGTGCCAGCAGCTTAGGGACCGTCTCTCGGGAGCAGTACTTC.

In its sample, this clone was seen once. This sequence joins TRBV6-6 and TRBJ1-2, with TRBD1 as a possible D gene (6 bases). This CDR3 comprises 13 residues. Germline CDR1 reads MNHNY; CDR2 reads SVGAGI (reference sequence). The ends were cut back, 6 bases at V and 4 bases at J, with 12 bases in the middle. The CDR3 loop is CASSPGDTYGYTF. CDR3 DNA: TGTGCCAGCAGCCCCGGGGACACCTATGGCTACACCTTC.

This rearrangement joins TRBV19 to TRBJ2-1; 13 positions match TRBD2. The CDR3 contains 16 residues. The germline gives CDR1 LNHDA, CDR2 SQIVND (reference sequence). The J segment lost 10 bases and the V segment lost 0 bases, leaving 6 bases of the junction unmatched. CDR3 sequence reads: CASSIDGLAGAREQFF. In DNA form, the CDR3 reads TGTGCCAGTAGTATAGACGGACTAGCGGGAGCTCGGGAGCAGTTCTTC.

This clone was counted only a few times. The CDR3 reads CASSFPSETGTRSYEQYF. Here the CDR3 DNA reads TGTGCCAGCAGTTTTCCCTCCGAGACAGGGACCCGCTCCTACGAGCAGTACTTC. The chain couples TRBV28 to TRBJ2-7; 7 nucleotides align to TRBD1. V trimming: 3 bases; J trimming: 0 bases; junction bases outside the gene matches: 14. Germline CDR1 reads MDHEN; CDR2 reads SYDVKM. The CDR3 is made up of 18 amino acids. Supplemented by reference TRBV28 and TRBJ2-7, the full variable domain reads DVKVTQSSRYLVKRTGEKVFLECVQDMDHENMFWYRQDPGLGLRLIYFSYDVKMKEKGDIPEGYSVSREKKERFSLILESASTNQTSMYLCASSFPSETGTRSYEQYFGPGTRLTVT.

The chain carries TRBV28 and TRBJ1-6, with D perhaps TRBD1 (5 bases). Trimming cost V 1 base and J 7 bases, with 8 bases left between them. In germline, CDR1 is MDHEN, CDR2 SYDVKM. The CDR3 runs to 14 residues. CDR3 sequence (DNA): TGTGCCAGCAGTTTATATAGGGGCAATTCACCCCTCCACTTT. Protein: CASSLYRGNSPLHF.

This clone was seen more than once but under ten times. The V call is TRBV6-5, the J call TRBJ1-1, with D possibly being TRBD1 (5 bases). Trimming removed 6 bases at V and 7 bases at J, with 18 bases between. The germline V gene has CDR1 MNHEY and CDR2 SVGAGI. The CDR3 loop spans 14 amino acids. The CDR3 is CASRITGGGGEAFF. The CDR3 region has the DNA TGTGCCAGCAGGATCACGGGGGGGGGAGGTGAAGCTTTCTTT.

The CDR3: CASSQERWVYEQYF. CDR3 nucleotides: TGCGCCAGCAGCCAGGAGCGGTGGGTCTACGAGCAGTACTTC. The chain has TRBV4-3 and TRBJ2-7; possibly TRBD2 for D (5 bases). This CDR3 contains 14 residues. The germline CDR1 and CDR2 sequences are LGHNA and YSLEER. V was clipped by 3 bases and J by 3 bases, with 12 bases between them.